This TCR beta chain was profiled in a study of T-cell reconstitution after alpha-beta-depleted transplantation in children (TCRdb year 2016). In the study overall: T-cell immune reconstitution after TCRalphabeta/CD19-depleted allogeneic hematopoietic cell transplantation in children was quantitatively tracked in the study by means of TCR repertoire profiling. Study-level results and caveats: The apparently early alphabetaT-cell count recovery about two months after transplant was reportedly dependent on only several hundred rapidly expanded clones derived from non-depleted graft cells. The frequencies of hyperexpanded clones fell over the following months, and after one year, T-cell counts and TCRbeta diversity were mostly attributed to newly produced T cells. In some patients, high TCRbeta diversity at day 60 was attributed to recipient T cells and intrathymic progenitors that had survived conditioning.

Relative to germline, V is 7 bases shorter and J is 5 bases shorter, with 14 bases between their ends. From the cysteine up to the phenylalanine, the CDR3 has a length of 13 residues. Here the CDR3 DNA is all that survives: 39 bases in frame from base 1. As to this clonotype: The antigen it recognizes is unknown. Base-call qualities are not available, and no considerably larger clone is one nucleotide away.

The library was obtained by PCR. The instrument was an Illumina HiSeq 2500. Molecular barcoding was employed in the preparation of TCR libraries, with unique molecular identifiers being used to normalize TCRbeta repertoire quantification. The public reads were run again by TCRdb, first through fastp at Q25 and then through MiXCR, and only productive beta chains were kept. Rows with a matching CDR3 protein are joined into one entry that keeps the most common DNA and genes. The sample data list 130,000 to 150,000 distinct CDR3 sequences, and 8.8% of these were observed just once. 15% to 20% of the sample rests with the top ten. The treatment or condition label, as the study defines it: allogeneic hematopoietic cell transplantation with graft depleted of TCRalphabeta T cells and CD19 B cells. TCRalphabeta/CD19-depleted allogeneic hematopoietic cell grafts were given to the transplant recipients, all of whom were children.

The sequencing used PBMCs, mostly from graft donor cells, collected 180 days after TCRalphabeta/CD19-depleted stem cell transplant. The sequence links TRBV12-3 or TRBV12-4 to TRBJ1-1, and possibly TRBD1, on 5 matching bases. This receptor was obtained from a female patient aged 2 to 10 who had a stem cell transplant for congenital amegakaryocytic thrombocytopenia, so the T cells may come from the graft donor. The CDR3: CASTRREGTEAFF. The nucleotide sequence is given as TGTGCCAGCACTCGCAGGGAAGGGACTGAAGCTTTCTTT.